Below, one T cell receptor beta chain is given with its context. This sample stems from a study of shared clonotypes between healthy human individuals. This CDR3 has 15 amino acids. The ends lost 3 bases at V and 5 bases at J; junction bases unmatched: 8. The germline V gene has CDR1 MDHEN and CDR2 SYDVKM. Terminally differentiated effector memory CD45RA+ cells were left out of the naive CD8 fraction, which was CD45RO-negative and positively selected for CCR7. Healthy HIV-negative adults with no recent acute infections or vaccinations were recruited as donors. It was across several immunoSEQ plates that each subset's genomic DNA was evenly split. Methods used by the authors: Quality scores were absent from the junction-only immunoSEQ sequences, so filtering differed. The repertoire was sequenced with immunoSEQ multiplex PCR; TCRdb's copy has only in-frame clones and lacks some. That table gives V, J and clone size, and the DNA gave D and trimming. The data hold about 2.1 million clones, with around 95% observed a single time.

Sequenced: naive CD8+ T cells from PBMCs. The chain couples TRBV28 to TRBJ2-5, with TRBD1 matching 8 bases. The TCR was taken from a man aged 18 to 30 in good health. Some clones in this sample may be carry-over from other donors' samples. The CDR3 sequence is CASSFYRGIGETQYF. CDR3 bases: TGTGCCAGCAGTTTTTACAGGGGGATAGGGGAGACCCAGTACTTC.